Listed here are 15 T cell receptor beta chains from one sample, sequenced in a study of blood T cell repertoires in COVID-19 (dated by TCRdb to 2020 to 2022). The library was built by means of the immunoSEQ multiplex PCR assay. The source is immuneACCESS, and TCRdb retained only in-frame sequences with V and J called. Part of the clones is not carried over; for the studies checked, unresolved V genes explain less than half of this, and the remainder is unexplained. The table for this sample lists roughly 52,000 clones; 88% of them were counted only once. The top ten hold around 8% of the sample. Material: peripheral blood. The receptors come from a man aged 55 to 70 with active COVID-19.

The rearrangement joins TRBV5-6 to TRBJ2-3; TRBD2 matches 9 bases. This CDR3 comprises 16 residues. The V gene end was trimmed by 2 bases and the J gene end by 1 base; junction bases not matched to a gene: 5. Germline CDR1 SGHDT, CDR2 YYEEEE. Written as DNA, the CDR3 is TGTGCCAGCAGCTTAAAGACTAGCGGAGGCACAGATACGCAGTATTTT. This gives the protein CASSLKTSGGTDTQYF.

This rearrangement joins TRBV27 to TRBJ1-1; a possible D gene is TRBD1 (6 bases). The CDR3 has 14 amino acids. Germline V gene data show CDR1 as MNHEY and CDR2 as SMNVEV (reference sequence). V lost 5 bases and J lost 2, with 12 bases in between. The CDR3 bases are TGTGCCAGCAGTACTGTGACAGGCAACACTGAAGCTTTCTTT. It codes for CASSTVTGNTEAFF.

The rearrangement uses TRBV11-2 and TRBJ1-2; tentatively, D is TRBD1 (5 bases). CDR1 and CDR2 from the germline V gene are SGHAT and FQNNGV. There are 15 residues in the CDR3. Trimming cost V 5 bases and J 1 base, with 14 bases left between them. CDR3: CASSPIRGDNYGYTF. The CDR3 DNA is TGTGCCAGCAGCCCGATTCGGGGGGATAACTATGGCTACACCTTC. Full variable domain (remainder filled in from reference TRBV11-2 and TRBJ1-2): EAGVAQSPRYKIIEKRQSVAFWCNPISGHATLYWYQQILGQGPKLLIQFQNNGVVDDSQLPKDRFSAERLKGVDSTLKIQPAKLEDSAVYLCASSPIRGDNYGYTFGSGTRLTVV.

The chain joins TRBV5-1 to TRBJ1-5; TRBD1 matches 10 bases. J was trimmed by 6 bases and V by 4 bases; bases with no gene match: 7. The germline V gene encodes CDR1 SGHRS and CDR2 YFSETQ. This CDR3 contains 15 residues. The CDR3 region is CASSPGTGASQPQHF. CDR3 bases: TGCGCCAGCAGCCCCGGGACAGGGGCCAGTCAGCCCCAGCATTTT.

V gene TRBV24-1 combines with J gene TRBJ2-1; 9 bases are shared with TRBD2. The V gene's germline CDR1 is KGHDR and CDR2 SFDVKD. This CDR3 comprises 19 residues. Losses at the gene ends were 1 base for V and 4 bases for J; bases not matched to a gene: 13. The CDR3, as DNA: TGTGCCACCAGTGATTTCCGTTCTGGCGGGAGGGGTACTTACAATGAGCAGTTCTTC. Its translation: CATSDFRSGGRGTYNEQFF.

The chain has TRBV14 and TRBJ1-6; D remains ambiguous. CDR3 length equals 14 residues. Trimming took off 1 base at V and 6 bases at J, with 7 bases between the two ends. CDR1 and CDR2 (germline): SGHDN, FVKESK. The CDR3 protein is CASSQVVPNSPLHF. CDR3 bases: TGTGCCAGCAGCCAAGTAGTGCCTAATTCACCCCTCCACTTT.

This rearrangement joins TRBV9 to TRBJ1-3, with TRBD1 as a possible D gene (6 bases). Germline loops: CDR1 SGDLS, CDR2 YYNGEE. Trimming cost V 0 bases and J 4 bases, with 8 bases left between them. CDR3 length: 14 residues. CDR3 residues: CASSVDQGGNTIYF. The DNA of the CDR3 is TGTGCCAGCAGCGTAGACCAGGGGGGAAACACCATATATTTT.

The gene calls are TRBV12-5 and TRBJ2-5; 7 bases are shared with TRBD2. Germline V CDR1 and CDR2: LGHNT, FRNRAP. The trim removed 6 bases at V and 7 bases at J, leaving 14 bases unmatched. CDR3 size: 15 residues. The CDR3 DNA reads TGTGCTAGTGGAAGCCAGACGAGGGAGGGTGGGACCCAGTACTTC. It codes for CASGSQTREGGTQYF.

This clone appeared once. V gene TRBV10-3 combines with J gene TRBJ2-5; unclear D gene. The CDR3 loop spans 12 amino acids. CDR1 and CDR2 from the germline V gene are ENHRY and SYGVKD. The germline V and J ends were trimmed by 4 bases and 5 bases, with 8 bases remaining between them. For the CDR3, the DNA is TGTGCCATCAGTGTGCAGGCGGAGACCCAGTACTTC. The encoded protein is CAISVQAETQYF.

This chain uses TRBV5-1 with TRBJ2-5; 8 nucleotides align to TRBD1. The CDR3 totals 14 residues. Losses at the gene ends were 4 bases for V and 4 bases for J; bases not matched to a gene: 6. Germline assignment: CDR1 SGHRS and CDR2 YFSETQ. The CDR3 loop reads CASSAGQGGETQYF. The CDR3 nucleotides are TGCGCCAGCAGCGCCGGACAGGGTGGAGAGACCCAGTACTTC. Full variable domain (outside the CDR3, taken from reference TRBV5-1 and TRBJ2-5): KAGVTQTPRYLIKTRGQQVTLSCSPISGHRSVSWYQQTPGQGLQFLFEYFSETQRNKGNFPGRFSGRQFSNSRSEMNVSTLELGDSALYLCASSAGQGGETQYFGPGTRLLVL.

V gene TRBV29-1 combines with J gene TRBJ1-1, with TRBD1 matching over 9 bases. Unmatched junction bases numbered 3, after V lost 6 bases and J lost 1 base. The CDR3 spans 13 residues. From germline, CDR1 is SQVTM and CDR2 ANQGSEA. CDR3 nucleotide sequence: TGCAGCGTGGGACAGGGCGGGAACACTGAAGCTTTCTTT. It encodes CSVGQGGNTEAFF.

The rearrangement links TRBV7-3 to TRBJ2-1, with 10 bases aligning to TRBD2. Germline CDR1 reads SGHTA; CDR2 reads FQGTGA. There are 14 residues in the CDR3. Trimming took 4 bases from V and 8 from J; bases not matched to a gene: 5. CDR3 protein: CASSSSGRTDEQFF. The CDR3 DNA sequence: TGTGCCAGCAGCTCTAGCGGGAGAACTGATGAGCAGTTCTTC. The full variable domain, its missing parts supplied by reference TRBV7-3 and TRBJ2-1, is GAGVSQTPSNKVTEKGKYVELRCDPISGHTALYWYRQSLGQGPEFLIYFQGTGAADDSGLPNDRFFAVRPEGSVSTLKIQRTERGDSAVYLCASSSSGRTDEQFFGPGTRLTVL.

V is TRBV19 and J is TRBJ1-2; TRBD1 agrees at 7 bases. CDR3 length: 12 residues. Trimming took 5 bases from V and 7 from J; bases not matched to a gene: 4. CDR1 is LNHDA, CDR2 SQIVND, per germline (reference sequence). DNA for the CDR3: TGTGCCAGTAGTCCGACAGGGATTGGCTACACCTTC. Translating it yields CASSPTGIGYTF.

The CDR3: CASSRLAGGSPHTGELFF. DNA of the CDR3: TGTGCCAGCAGTCGACTAGCGGGAGGTTCGCCCCACACCGGGGAGCTGTTTTTT. V is TRBV27 and J is TRBJ2-2, with TRBD2 matching over 13 bases. Trimming at V came to 5 bases and at J to 3 bases, leaving 9 bases not matched to a gene. Germline lookup yields CDR1 MNHEY and CDR2 SMNVEV (reference sequence). This CDR3 comprises 18 residues.

The chain joins TRBV5-8 to TRBJ2-5, with D perhaps TRBD1 (7 bases). Germline loops: CDR1 SGHTS, CDR2 YDEGEE. V lost 3 bases to trimming and J lost 5 bases, with 17 bases between them. The CDR3 consists of 15 residues. CDR3: CASSWREEGAETQYF. DNA of the CDR3: TGTGCCAGCAGCTGGAGGGAGGAGGGGGCCGAGACCCAGTACTTC.